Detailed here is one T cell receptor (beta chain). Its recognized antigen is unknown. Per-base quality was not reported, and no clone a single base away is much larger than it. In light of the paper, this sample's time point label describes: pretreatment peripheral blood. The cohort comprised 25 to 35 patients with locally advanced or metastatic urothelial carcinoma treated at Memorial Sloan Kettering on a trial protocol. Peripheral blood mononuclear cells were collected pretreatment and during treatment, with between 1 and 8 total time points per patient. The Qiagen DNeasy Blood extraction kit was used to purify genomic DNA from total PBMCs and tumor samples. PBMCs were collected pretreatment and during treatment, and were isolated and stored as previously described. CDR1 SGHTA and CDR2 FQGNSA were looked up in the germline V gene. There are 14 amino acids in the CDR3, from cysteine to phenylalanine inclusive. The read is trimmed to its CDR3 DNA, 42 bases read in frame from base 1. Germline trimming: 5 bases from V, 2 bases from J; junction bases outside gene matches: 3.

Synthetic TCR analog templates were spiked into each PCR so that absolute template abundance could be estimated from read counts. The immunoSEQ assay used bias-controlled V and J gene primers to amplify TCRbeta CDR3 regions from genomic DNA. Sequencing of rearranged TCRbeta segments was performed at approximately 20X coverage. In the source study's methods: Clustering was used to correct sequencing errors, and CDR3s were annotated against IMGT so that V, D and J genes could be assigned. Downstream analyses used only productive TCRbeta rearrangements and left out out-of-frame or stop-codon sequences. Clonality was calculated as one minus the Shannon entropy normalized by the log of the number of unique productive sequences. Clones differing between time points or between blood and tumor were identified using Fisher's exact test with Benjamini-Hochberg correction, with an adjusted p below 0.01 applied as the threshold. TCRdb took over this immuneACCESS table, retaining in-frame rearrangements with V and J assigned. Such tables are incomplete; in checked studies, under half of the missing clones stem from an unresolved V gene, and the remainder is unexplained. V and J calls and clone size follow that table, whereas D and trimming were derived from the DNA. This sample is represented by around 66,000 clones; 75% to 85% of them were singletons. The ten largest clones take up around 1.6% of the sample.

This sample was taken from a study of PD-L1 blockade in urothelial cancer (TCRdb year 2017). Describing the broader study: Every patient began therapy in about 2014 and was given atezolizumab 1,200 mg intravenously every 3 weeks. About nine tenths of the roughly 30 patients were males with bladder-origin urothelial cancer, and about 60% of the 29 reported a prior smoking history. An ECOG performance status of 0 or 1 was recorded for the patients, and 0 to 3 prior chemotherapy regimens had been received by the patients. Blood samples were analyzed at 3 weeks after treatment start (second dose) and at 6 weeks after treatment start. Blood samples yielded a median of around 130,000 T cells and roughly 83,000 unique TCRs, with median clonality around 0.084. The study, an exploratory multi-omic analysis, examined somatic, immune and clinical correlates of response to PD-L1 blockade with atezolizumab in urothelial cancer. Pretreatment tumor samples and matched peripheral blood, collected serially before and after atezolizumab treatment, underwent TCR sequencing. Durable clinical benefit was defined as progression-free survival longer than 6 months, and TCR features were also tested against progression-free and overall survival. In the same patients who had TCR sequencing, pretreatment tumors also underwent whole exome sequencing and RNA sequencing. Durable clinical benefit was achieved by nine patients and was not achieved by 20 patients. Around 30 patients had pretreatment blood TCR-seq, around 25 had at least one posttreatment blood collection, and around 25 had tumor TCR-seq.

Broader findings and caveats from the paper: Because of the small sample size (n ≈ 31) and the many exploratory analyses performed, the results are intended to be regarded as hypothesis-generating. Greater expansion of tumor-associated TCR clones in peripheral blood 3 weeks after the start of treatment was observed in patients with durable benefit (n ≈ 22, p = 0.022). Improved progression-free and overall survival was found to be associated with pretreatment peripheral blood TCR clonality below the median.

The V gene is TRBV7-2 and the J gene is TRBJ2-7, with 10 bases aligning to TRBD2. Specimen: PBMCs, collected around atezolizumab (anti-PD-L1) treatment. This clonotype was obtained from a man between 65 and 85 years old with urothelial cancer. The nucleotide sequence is TGTGCCAGCAGCACAGCGGGAGGGCCCTACGAGCAGTACTTC. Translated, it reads CASSTAGGPYEQYF.